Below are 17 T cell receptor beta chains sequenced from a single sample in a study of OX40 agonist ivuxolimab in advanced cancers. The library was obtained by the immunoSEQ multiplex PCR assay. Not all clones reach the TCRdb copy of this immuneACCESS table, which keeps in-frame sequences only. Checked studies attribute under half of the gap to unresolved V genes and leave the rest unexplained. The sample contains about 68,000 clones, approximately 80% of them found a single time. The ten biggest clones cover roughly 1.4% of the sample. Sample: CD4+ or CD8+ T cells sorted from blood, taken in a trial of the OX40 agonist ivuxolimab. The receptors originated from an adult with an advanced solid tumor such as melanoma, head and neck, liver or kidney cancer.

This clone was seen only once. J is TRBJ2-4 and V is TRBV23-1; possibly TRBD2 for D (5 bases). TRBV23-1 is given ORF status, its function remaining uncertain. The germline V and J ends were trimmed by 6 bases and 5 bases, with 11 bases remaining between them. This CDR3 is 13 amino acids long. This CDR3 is CASRGRYENIQYF. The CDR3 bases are TGCGCCAGCAGAGGGAGATACGAAAACATTCAGTACTTC.

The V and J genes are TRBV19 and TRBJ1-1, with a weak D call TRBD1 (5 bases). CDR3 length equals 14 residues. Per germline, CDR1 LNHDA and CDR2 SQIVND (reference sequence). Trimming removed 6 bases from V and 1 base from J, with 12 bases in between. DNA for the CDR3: TGTGCCAGTAGGATGAGGGGAGGGAACACTGAAGCTTTCTTT. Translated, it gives CASRMRGGNTEAFF.

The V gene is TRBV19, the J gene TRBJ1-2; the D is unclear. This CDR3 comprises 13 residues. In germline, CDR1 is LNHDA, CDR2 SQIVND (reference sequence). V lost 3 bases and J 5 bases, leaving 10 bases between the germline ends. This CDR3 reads CASSMGSAYGYTF. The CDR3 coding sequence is TGTGCCAGTAGTATGGGCAGCGCTTATGGCTACACCTTC.

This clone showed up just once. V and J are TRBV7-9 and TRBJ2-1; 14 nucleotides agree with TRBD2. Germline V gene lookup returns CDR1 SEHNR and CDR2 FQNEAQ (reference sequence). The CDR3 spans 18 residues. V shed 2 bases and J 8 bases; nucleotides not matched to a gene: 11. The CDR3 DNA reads TGTGCCAGCAGCTTACCCCGCCGACTAGCGGGGGGGCGGGATGAGCAGTTCTTC. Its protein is CASSLPRRLAGGRDEQFF.

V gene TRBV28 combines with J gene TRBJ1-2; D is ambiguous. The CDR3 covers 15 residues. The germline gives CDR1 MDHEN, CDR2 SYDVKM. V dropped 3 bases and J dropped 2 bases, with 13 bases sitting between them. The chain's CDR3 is CASSFLPVGNYGYTF. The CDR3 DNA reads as TGTGCCAGCAGTTTCTTGCCCGTGGGAAACTATGGCTACACCTTC.

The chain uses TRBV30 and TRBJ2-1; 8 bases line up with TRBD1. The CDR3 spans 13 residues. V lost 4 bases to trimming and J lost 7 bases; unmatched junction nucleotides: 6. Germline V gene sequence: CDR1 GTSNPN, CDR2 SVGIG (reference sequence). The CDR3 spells CAWKGQGVNEQFF. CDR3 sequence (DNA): TGTGCCTGGAAAGGACAGGGTGTTAATGAGCAGTTCTTC. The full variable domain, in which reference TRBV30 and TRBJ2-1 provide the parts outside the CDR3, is SQTIHQWPATLVQPVGSPLSLECTVEGTSNPNLYWYRQAAGRGLQLLFYSVGIGQISSEVPQNLSASRPQDRQFILSSKKLLLSDSGFYLCAWKGQGVNEQFFGPGTRLTVL.

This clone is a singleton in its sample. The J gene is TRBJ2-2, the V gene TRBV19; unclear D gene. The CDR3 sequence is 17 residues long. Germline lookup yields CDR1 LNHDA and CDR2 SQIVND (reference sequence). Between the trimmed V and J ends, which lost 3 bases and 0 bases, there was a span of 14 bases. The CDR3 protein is CASSIYAVTTNTGELFF. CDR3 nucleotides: TGTGCCAGTAGTATTTATGCGGTGACAACGAACACCGGGGAGCTGTTTTTT.

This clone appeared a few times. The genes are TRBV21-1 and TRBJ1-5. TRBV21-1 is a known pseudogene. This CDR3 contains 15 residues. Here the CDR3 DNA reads TGTGCCAGCAGGTTTGGCCGACTTGGAGATAAGCCCCAGCATTTT. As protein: CASRFGRLGDKPQHF.

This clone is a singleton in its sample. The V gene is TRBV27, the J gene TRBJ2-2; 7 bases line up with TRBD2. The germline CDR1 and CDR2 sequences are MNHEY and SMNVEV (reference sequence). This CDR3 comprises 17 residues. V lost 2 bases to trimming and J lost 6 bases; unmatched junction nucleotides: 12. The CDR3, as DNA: TGTGCCAGCAGTTTAAGAGGGACTAAACATTTAGCCGGGGAGCTGTTTTTT. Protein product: CASSLRGTKHLAGELFF.

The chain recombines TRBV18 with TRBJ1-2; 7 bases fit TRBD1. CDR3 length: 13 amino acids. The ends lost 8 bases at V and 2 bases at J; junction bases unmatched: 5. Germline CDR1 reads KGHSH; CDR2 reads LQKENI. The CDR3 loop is CASGGQANYGYTF. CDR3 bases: TGTGCCAGCGGTGGACAGGCAAACTATGGCTACACCTTC.

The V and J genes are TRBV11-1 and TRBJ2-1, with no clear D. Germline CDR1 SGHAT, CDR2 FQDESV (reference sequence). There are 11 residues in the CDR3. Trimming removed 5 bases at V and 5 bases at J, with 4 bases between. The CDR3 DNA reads TGTGCCAGCAGCCGAAACAATGAGCAGTTCTTC. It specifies CASSRNNEQFF.

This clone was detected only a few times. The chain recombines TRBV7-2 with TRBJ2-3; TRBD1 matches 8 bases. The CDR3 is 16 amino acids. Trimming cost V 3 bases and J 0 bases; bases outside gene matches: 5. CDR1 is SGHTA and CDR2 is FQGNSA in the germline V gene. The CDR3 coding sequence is TGTGCCAGCAGCTTCGGGGACAGGAGAAGCACAGATACGCAGTATTTT. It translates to CASSFGDRRSTDTQYF.

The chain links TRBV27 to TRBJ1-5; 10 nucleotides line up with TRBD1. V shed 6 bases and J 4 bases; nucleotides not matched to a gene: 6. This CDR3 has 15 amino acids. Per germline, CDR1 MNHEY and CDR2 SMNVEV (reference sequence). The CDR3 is CASRSRDRGNQPQHF. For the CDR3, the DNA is TGTGCCAGCAGGAGCCGGGACAGGGGAAATCAGCCCCAGCATTTT.

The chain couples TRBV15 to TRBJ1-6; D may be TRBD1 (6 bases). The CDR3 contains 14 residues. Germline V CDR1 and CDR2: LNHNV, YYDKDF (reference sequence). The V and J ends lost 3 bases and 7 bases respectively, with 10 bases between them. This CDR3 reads CATSRDSLNSPLHF. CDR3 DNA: TGTGCCACCAGCAGGGACAGCCTAAATTCACCCCTCCACTTT.

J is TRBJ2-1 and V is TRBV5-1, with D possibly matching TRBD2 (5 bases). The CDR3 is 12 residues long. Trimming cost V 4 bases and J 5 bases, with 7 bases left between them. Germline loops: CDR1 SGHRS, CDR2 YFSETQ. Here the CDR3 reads CASSREDNEQFF. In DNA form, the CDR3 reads TGCGCCAGCAGCCGGGAAGACAATGAGCAGTTCTTC.

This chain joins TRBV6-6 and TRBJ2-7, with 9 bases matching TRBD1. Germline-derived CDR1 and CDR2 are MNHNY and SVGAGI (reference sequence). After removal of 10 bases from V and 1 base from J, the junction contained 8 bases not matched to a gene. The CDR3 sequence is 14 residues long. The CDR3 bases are TGTGCCACCACACCGGGACAGGGTTCCTACGAGCAGTACTTC. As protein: CATTPGQGSYEQYF.

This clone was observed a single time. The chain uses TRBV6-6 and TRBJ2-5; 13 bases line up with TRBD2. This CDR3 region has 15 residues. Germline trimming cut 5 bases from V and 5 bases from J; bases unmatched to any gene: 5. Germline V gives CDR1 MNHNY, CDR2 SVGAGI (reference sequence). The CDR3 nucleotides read TGTGCCAGCAGTACTAGCGGGGGGGCCTTGGAGACCCAGTACTTC. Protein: CASSTSGGALETQYF.